The rows below give T cell receptor beta chains drawn from one sample of a study of blood T cells in healthy people across ages. TCRdb called the 5' RACE reads again in MiXCR, with one record for every CDR3 protein. Here the sample spans over 700,000 distinct CDR3 sequences, 53% being singletons. The sequencing sample was made of blood. The receptor source for this set is an elderly man in good health. CDR3s leave out the opening cysteine and the closing phenylalanine or tryptophan. Each record gives: J gene, V gene, CDR3 protein.

J: TRBJ2-3
V: TRBV11-2
CDR3: ASSVGGVAAY

J: TRBJ2-7
V: TRBV20-1
CDR3: SARDGGNSYEQY

J: TRBJ2-5
V: TRBV28
CDR3: ASSPGAGPQTQY

J: TRBJ2-4
V: TRBV12-5
CDR3: ASGLYTFTGLAKNIQY

J: TRBJ2-1
V: TRBV4-1
CDR3: ASSPTGTAYNEQF

J: TRBJ2-1
V: TRBV29-1
CDR3: SVEDGPVQEQF

J: TRBJ2-5
V: TRBV5-5
CDR3: ASSLNGENEQY

J: TRBJ2-7
V: TRBV25-1
CDR3: ASTPWMDSLFSYEQY

J: TRBJ2-1
V: TRBV7-2
CDR3: ASSSRTKRGDEQF

J: TRBJ2-7
V: TRBV9
CDR3: ASSVGNAIPYEQY

J: -
V: TRBV28
CDR3: ASSSTGLAHYEQY

J: TRBJ2-1
V: TRBV10-3
CDR3: AISESPRLAGGSEQF

J: TRBJ2-5
V: TRBV5-6
CDR3: ASTSVGQKETQY

J: TRBJ2-3
V: TRBV20-1
CDR3: SARDGRGRYAY